The 20 T cell receptor beta chains given below trace back to one sample, sequenced in a study of T cells in tumors and immune-related adverse events. The protocol was immunoSEQ multiplex PCR, while the TCRdb copy is restricted to in-frame clones and leaves out a portion. The profile shows 20,000 to 25,000 clones, about 90% of them singletons. Material: lymph node tissue, obtained from a patient treated with anti-PD-1 therapy. The receptors come from a female donor with metastatic renal cell carcinoma.

J is TRBJ2-7 and V is TRBV10-3; a possible D gene is TRBD1 (6 bases). V gave up 6 bases and J gave up 0 bases, with 12 bases separating them. Germline V lookup: CDR1 ENHRY, CDR2 SYGVKD. The CDR3 consists of 14 residues. CDR3 nucleotides: TGTGCCATCAGGGAACAGGGAAGCTCCTACGAGCAGTACTTC. As protein: CAIREQGSSYEQYF.

A remark on this clone: An end of the junction differs from the germline gene, which may be a read error. Other DNA sequences in this sample translate to the same CDR3. J is TRBJ1-1 and V is TRBV5-1; 7 bases line up with TRBD1. The CDR3 is made up of 14 amino acids. Germline CDR1 is SGHRS and CDR2 is YFSETQ. CDR3 nucleotides: TGCGCCAGTAGCTCGGCAGGGGGGTACACTGAAGCTTTCTTT. Protein product: CASSSAGGYTEAFF.

The rearrangement uses TRBV5-1 and TRBJ2-7, with a tentative D call TRBD1 (6 bases). This CDR3 region has 12 residues. Per the germline V gene, CDR1 is SGHRS and CDR2 is YFSETQ. The V end lost 6 bases, the J end lost 5 bases, and 12 bases lay between the germline ends. The CDR3 loop is CASTNRDHEQYF. The CDR3 coding sequence is TGCGCCAGCACAAACAGGGACCACGAGCAGTACTTC.

The V call is TRBV4-2, the J call TRBJ2-3, with 10 bases fitting TRBD1. The CDR3 extends over 18 amino acids. The germline V gene encodes CDR1 LGHNA and CDR2 YNFKEQ. After removal of 4 bases from V and 1 base from J, the junction contained 11 bases not matched to a gene. CDR3 nucleotide sequence: TGTGCCAGCAGCCCACAATTGCTCGGGACAGGGGGCACAGATACGCAGTATTTT. Translated, it gives CASSPQLLGTGGTDTQYF.

The chain combines TRBV19 with TRBJ1-1, with D tentatively TRBD1 (6 bases). In germline, CDR1 is LNHDA, CDR2 SQIVND (reference sequence). The germline V and J ends were trimmed by 4 bases and 1 base, with 10 bases remaining between them. This CDR3 region has 14 residues. The CDR3 coding sequence is TGTGCCAGTAGTACGCAACAGGGGAACACTGAAGCTTTCTTT. Protein: CASSTQQGNTEAFF. The whole variable domain, remainder taken from reference TRBV19 and TRBJ1-1, is DGGITQSPKYLFRKEGQNVTLSCEQNLNHDAMYWYRQDPGQGLRLIYYSQIVNDFQKGDIAEGYSVSREKKESFPLTVTSAQKNPTAFYLCASSTQQGNTEAFFGQGTRLTVV.

The chain has TRBV11-2 and TRBJ2-1; perhaps TRBD2 as D (7 bases). Trimming pared 6 bases from V and 11 bases from J, leaving 11 bases between. Germline assignment: CDR1 SGHAT and CDR2 FQNNGV. The CDR3 is 11 amino acids. CDR3 sequence: CASSLGGQQFF. In DNA form, the CDR3 reads TGTGCCAGCAGTCTCGGGGGGCAGCAGTTCTTC.

The V and J genes are TRBV4-1 and TRBJ1-2, with D possibly being TRBD1 (6 bases). From germline, CDR1 is MGHRA and CDR2 YSYEKL. V was trimmed by 0 bases and J by 8 bases, leaving 22 bases between them. The CDR3 is made up of 17 amino acids. The CDR3 sequence: CASSQEPTGVFLLGYTF. Written as DNA, the CDR3 is TGCGCCAGCAGCCAAGAGCCGACAGGCGTCTTTCTACTGGGCTACACCTTC.

The V and J genes are TRBV4-2 and TRBJ2-3, with D hard to call. CDR3 length: 17 residues. V shed 1 base and J shed 0 bases, with 14 bases lying between them. Germline V lookup: CDR1 LGHNA, CDR2 YNFKEQ. The DNA for the CDR3 is TGTGCCAGCAGCCAAGTTAAGGCGGTGCTAAGCACAGATACGCAGTATTTT. Translated, it gives CASSQVKAVLSTDTQYF.

This sequence joins TRBV27 and TRBJ1-4; D is uncertain. The CDR3 runs 12 residues. The V gene lost 5 bases and the J gene lost 7 bases, with 8 bases spanning the gap. Germline values: CDR1 MNHEY, CDR2 SMNVEV (reference sequence). Written as DNA, the CDR3 is TGTGCCAGCAGTCCCGGCCTTGAAAAACTGTTTTTT. Translation: CASSPGLEKLFF.

The V call is TRBV5-4, the J call TRBJ2-3; no clear D. The CDR3 runs to 13 residues. Between the trimmed V and J ends, which lost 0 bases and 4 bases, there was a span of 6 bases. Germline V gives CDR1 SGHNT, CDR2 YYREEE (reference sequence). CDR3 amino acids: CASSLADPDTQYF. DNA of the CDR3: TGTGCCAGCAGCTTGGCGGATCCAGATACGCAGTATTTT.

The V and J genes are TRBV18 and TRBJ1-1; 10 bases fit TRBD1. Losses at the gene ends were 1 base for V and 6 bases for J; bases not matched to a gene: 2. The CDR3 contains 14 residues. Germline loops: CDR1 KGHSH, CDR2 LQKENI. CDR3 sequence: CASSPQTGGAEAFF. The CDR3 bases are TGTGCCAGCTCACCACAGACAGGGGGCGCTGAAGCTTTCTTT. Looking up the rest from reference TRBV18 and TRBJ1-1 gives the full variable domain: NAGVMQNPRHLVRRRGQEARLRCSPMKGHSHVYWYRQLPEEGLKFMVYLQKENIIDESGMPKERFSAEFPKEGPSILRIQQVVRGDSAAYFCASSPQTGGAEAFFGQGTRLTVV.

A single count supports this clone. This chain connects TRBV28 to TRBJ1-2, with TRBD1 as a possible D gene (6 bases). CDR3 length: 16 residues. CDR1 is MDHEN and CDR2 is SYDVKM in the germline V gene. Trimming left V 1 base short and J 6 bases short, with 18 bases between. CDR3 DNA: TGTGCCAGCAGTTTATACGCCGGACAGTTAGGCCATGGCTACACCTTC. Encoded protein: CASSLYAGQLGHGYTF.

This sequence joins TRBV11-2 and TRBJ1-1; 8 bases align to TRBD1. Germline V gene lookup returns CDR1 SGHAT and CDR2 FQNNGV. V was clipped by 5 bases and J by 5 bases; unmatched bases: 7. The CDR3 totals 14 residues. CDR3 in DNA: TGTGCCAGCAGCCCCCGGAGGGACAGGACTGAAGCTTTCTTT. Its translation: CASSPRRDRTEAFF.

The V gene is TRBV19, the J gene TRBJ1-2; perhaps TRBD1 as D (6 bases). In germline, CDR1 is LNHDA, CDR2 SQIVND (reference sequence). CDR3 length equals 14 residues. The V and J ends lost 3 bases and 4 bases respectively, with 12 bases between them. The CDR3 loop reads CASSIVPDSYGYTF. As DNA, the CDR3 is TGTGCCAGTAGTATTGTTCCGGACAGCTATGGCTACACCTTC.

The chain couples TRBV5-4 to TRBJ1-1; D unresolved. The CDR3 loop spans 15 amino acids. V lost 0 bases to trimming and J lost 6 bases, with 15 bases between them. Germline CDR1 reads SGHNT; CDR2 reads YYREEE (reference sequence). Here the CDR3 reads CASSLVVGSRAEAFF. The CDR3 region has the DNA TGTGCCAGCAGCTTGGTGGTGGGGAGTAGGGCTGAAGCTTTCTTT.

This chain joins TRBV19 and TRBJ2-7, with TRBD2 matching 7 bases. CDR1 LNHDA and CDR2 SQIVND come from the germline V gene (reference sequence). The CDR3 has 13 residues. V dropped 4 bases and J dropped 0; count of bases not matched to a gene: 0. CDR3 in DNA: TGTGCCAGTAGTAGCGGGAGCTCCTACGAGCAGTACTTC. Translation: CASSSGSSYEQYF.

The V gene is TRBV6-5, the J gene TRBJ1-2, with a possible D match to TRBD1 (5 bases). The V end was cut by 4 bases, the J end by 4 bases, with 10 bases between. Germline loops: CDR1 MNHEY, CDR2 SVGAGI. The CDR3 length is 13 residues. The CDR3: CASSSDSFYGYTF. The CDR3 bases are TGTGCCAGCAGTTCAGACAGCTTCTATGGCTACACCTTC.

About this clone itself: The junction departs from germline at one end; a sequencing error may be responsible. The DNA for the CDR3 is TGTGCCAGCAGTTTGAGGTATCGAGCGGGAGGGGGTAGTAAGATCTTC. This translates into CASSLRYRAGGGSKIF. The chain couples TRBV28 to TRBJ2-1, with 10 bases matching TRBD2. Per germline, CDR1 MDHEN and CDR2 SYDVKM. The CDR3 is made up of 16 amino acids. Combining the CDR3 with reference TRBV28 and TRBJ2-1 gives the whole variable domain DVKVTQSSRYLVKRTGEKVFLECVQDMDHENMFWYRQDPGLGLRLIYFSYDVKMKEKGDIPEGYSVSREKKERFSLILESASTNQTSMYLCASSLRYRAGGGSKIFGPGTRLTVL.

The rearrangement links TRBV2 to TRBJ1-4; D is unclear. Germline V CDR1 and CDR2: SNHLY, FYNNEI. The CDR3 contains 13 residues. Trimming took 1 base from V and 8 from J, leaving 8 bases between them. This CDR3 is CASSEGNGEKLFF. CDR3 in DNA: TGTGCCAGCAGTGAAGGGAATGGGGAAAAACTGTTTTTT.

This clone has a single count. The V gene is TRBV19, the J gene TRBJ2-2, with a weak D call TRBD1 (5 bases). The CDR3 totals 15 residues. Germline V gives CDR1 LNHDA, CDR2 SQIVND (reference sequence). V was cut by 1 base and J by 5 bases, with 11 bases left in between. In DNA form, the CDR3 reads TGTGCCAGTAGTATAGTGGCAGGGCGGACCGGGGAGCTGTTTTTT. Translating gives CASSIVAGRTGELFF.